Shown below are 3 T cell receptor beta chains from a single sample sequenced in a study of blood T cell repertoires in COVID-19. The assay was immunoSEQ multiplex PCR, and TCRdb's table has in-frame clones only and misses some. This sample yields 120,000 or so clones, of which under 85% are seen a single time; about 11% belongs to the top ten. Source material: peripheral blood. Receptors originate from a man aged 60 to 75 with acute or convalescent COVID-19.

The chain carries TRBV24-1 and TRBJ1-5, with D possibly TRBD1 on 5 matching bases. The germline V gene encodes CDR1 KGHDR and CDR2 SFDVKD. CDR3 length: 16 amino acids. The CDR3 coding sequence is TGTACACCCAGGGTACTGGGTAAGATCGGCAATCAGCCCCAGCATTTT. Its protein product is CTPRVLGKIGNQPQHF.

The rearrangement links TRBV28 to TRBJ2-1; 7 bases agree with TRBD2. The CDR3 loop spans 17 amino acids. J was trimmed by 7 bases and V by 6 bases; bases with no gene match: 18. The germline V gene has CDR1 MDHEN and CDR2 SYDVKM. DNA of the CDR3: TGTGCCAGCAGCAATCCGGGGCTAGCGGAAGTGGGGAATGAGCAGTTCTTC. Protein product: CASSNPGLAEVGNEQFF.

The chain recombines TRBV30 with TRBJ2-2; TRBD1 agrees at 8 bases. Per germline, CDR1 GTSNPN and CDR2 SVGIG (reference sequence). The CDR3 sequence is 14 residues long. Trimming took 8 bases from V and 4 from J; bases not matched to a gene: 9. Here the CDR3 reads CAQQRQGSTGELFF. CDR3 coding DNA: TGTGCCCAGCAGCGACAGGGGTCCACCGGGGAGCTGTTTTTT. The variable domain in full, with the rest retrieved from reference TRBV30 and TRBJ2-2, is SQTIHQWPATLVQPVGSPLSLECTVEGTSNPNLYWYRQAAGRGLQLLFYSVGIGQISSEVPQNLSASRPQDRQFILSSKKLLLSDSGFYLCAQQRQGSTGELFFGEGSRLTVL.